These 10 T cell receptor beta chains were sequenced from one sample in a study of cytomegalovirus exposure and HLA in healthy donors. Vbeta (60) and Jbeta (13) primers were used in the PCR. Method: immunoSEQ multiplex PCR; TCRdb's copy keeps in-frame clones and lacks some. The repertoire holds some 170,000 clones, with over 65% as singletons. The sequenced sample consisted of PBMCs. Receptors were obtained from a woman between 55 and 75 years old in good health and CMV-seropositive.

The gene calls are TRBV6-5 and TRBJ2-7, with D possibly matching TRBD1 (6 bases). V dropped 0 bases and J dropped 1 base, with 10 bases sitting between them. CDR3 length equals 15 residues. Germline CDR1 is MNHEY and CDR2 is SVGAGI. In DNA, the CDR3 is TGTGCCAGCAGTTACTCGGGGGCTGCGTCCTACGAGCAGTACTTC. This codes for CASSYSGAASYEQYF.

This clone was detected only once. The genes are TRBV2 and TRBJ2-7; 13 bases are shared with TRBD2. This CDR3 comprises 17 residues. V shed 6 bases and J 2 bases; nucleotides not matched to a gene: 10. Germline CDR1 reads SNHLY; CDR2 reads FYNNEI. CDR3 coding DNA: TGTGCCAGCAGAAGTTTTGGACTAGCGGGAGTCACCTACGAGCAGTACTTC. It codes for CASRSFGLAGVTYEQYF.

The chain recombines TRBV11-2 with TRBJ1-1; possible D gene TRBD1, 5 bases. The CDR3 sequence is 17 residues long. The germline CDR1 and CDR2 sequences are SGHAT and FQNNGV. Trimming pared 1 base from V and 3 bases from J, leaving 18 bases between. The CDR3 DNA reads TGTGCCAGCAGCTTAGGGAGGAGGAGGGTGGGGGACACTGAAGCTTTCTTT. Its translation: CASSLGRRRVGDTEAFF.

This clone appeared a single time. The V call is TRBV4-3, the J call TRBJ1-6; D unclear. The CDR3 totals 14 residues. CDR1 is LGHNA, CDR2 YSLEER, per germline. Deletions cut 0 bases from V and 4 bases from J, with 4 bases between. This CDR3 reads CASSQDSYNSPLHF. As DNA, the CDR3 is TGCGCCAGCAGCCAAGATAGTTATAATTCACCCCTCCACTTT.

CDR3 region: CASGLVLTAGGASGELFF. In DNA, the CDR3 is TGTGCTAGTGGTTTGGTTCTGACAGCCGGGGGGGCGTCCGGGGAGCTGTTTTTT. J is TRBJ2-2 and V is TRBV12-5, with 8 bases that match TRBD2. Losses at the gene ends were 0 bases for V and 6 bases for J; bases not matched to a gene: 12. The CDR3 is 18 amino acids. Germline CDR1 is LGHNT and CDR2 is FRNRAP.

This clone was counted a single time. The gene calls are TRBV5-5 and TRBJ1-2, with D possibly matching TRBD1 (6 bases). The CDR3 consists of 13 residues. The germline V and J ends were trimmed by 3 bases and 6 bases, with 12 bases remaining between them. Germline V gene lookup returns CDR1 SGHKS and CDR2 YYEKEE (reference sequence). CDR3 in amino acids: CASSSSGGNGYTF. As DNA, the CDR3 is TGTGCCAGCAGCTCCTCGGGGGGCAATGGCTACACCTTC.

This clone was picked up a small number of times. The gene calls are TRBV4-1 and TRBJ1-6, with D unclear. The length of the CDR3 is 17 residues. The ends were cut back, 1 base at V and 9 bases at J, with 19 bases in the middle. Germline V CDR1 and CDR2: MGHRA, YSYEKL. Here the CDR3 DNA reads TGCGCCAGCAGCCAAGTCCATCCCAGGTTCTCTTTTTCACCCCTCCACTTT. This codes for CASSQVHPRFSFSPLHF.

The chain employs TRBV28 and TRBJ1-5; TRBD1 aligns across 7 bases. CDR1 MDHEN and CDR2 SYDVKM come from the germline V gene. The CDR3 is 16 residues long. V lost 5 bases to trimming and J lost 3 bases; unmatched junction nucleotides: 10. Here the CDR3 reads CASSATGVGDNQPQHF. The CDR3 region has the DNA TGTGCCAGCAGTGCCACAGGGGTAGGGGACAATCAGCCCCAGCATTTT.

The chain uses TRBV2 and TRBJ2-6; tentative D call: TRBD1 (6 bases). Germline V gives CDR1 SNHLY, CDR2 FYNNEI. Trimming stripped 4 bases from V and 3 bases from J, with 10 bases between. The CDR3 loop spans 15 amino acids. The CDR3 DNA reads as TGTGCCAGCAGTGTGGGGGCTAGTGGGGCCAACGTCCTGACTTTC. This encodes CASSVGASGANVLTF.

The gene calls are TRBV6-1 and TRBJ2-1, with D maybe TRBD2 (5 bases). V was trimmed by 7 bases and J by 2 bases, leaving 9 bases between them. The CDR3 spans 13 residues. Germline lookup yields CDR1 MNHNS and CDR2 SASEGT. The CDR3 is CASTQRPYNEQFF. In DNA, the CDR3 is TGTGCCAGCACCCAGCGGCCCTACAATGAGCAGTTCTTC.